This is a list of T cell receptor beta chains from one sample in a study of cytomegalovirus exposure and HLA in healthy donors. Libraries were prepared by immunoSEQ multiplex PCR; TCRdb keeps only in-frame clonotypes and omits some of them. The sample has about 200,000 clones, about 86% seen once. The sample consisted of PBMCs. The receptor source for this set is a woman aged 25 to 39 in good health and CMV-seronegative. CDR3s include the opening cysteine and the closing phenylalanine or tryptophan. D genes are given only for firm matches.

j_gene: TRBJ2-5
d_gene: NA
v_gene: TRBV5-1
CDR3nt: TGCGCCAGCAGCTGGGGGACTTACCAAGAGACCCAGTACTTC
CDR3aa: CASSWGTYQETQYF

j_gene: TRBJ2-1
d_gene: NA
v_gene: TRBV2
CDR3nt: TGTGCCAGCAGTGAAGTGCGGGCTAGCTCCTACAATGAGCAGTTCTTC
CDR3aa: CASSEVRASSYNEQFF

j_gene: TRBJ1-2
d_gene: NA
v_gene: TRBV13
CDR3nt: TGTGCCAGCAGCTGGGGAGCCGGACCTCGCCCCTCTGGCTACACCTTC
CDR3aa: CASSWGAGPRPSGYTF

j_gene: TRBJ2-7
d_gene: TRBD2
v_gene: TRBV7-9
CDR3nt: TGTGCCAGCAGCTTACTCACTAGCGGCCCTTACGAGCAGTACTTC
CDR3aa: CASSLLTSGPYEQYF

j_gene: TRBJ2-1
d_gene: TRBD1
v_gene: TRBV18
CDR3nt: TGTGCCAGCTCACCGGGGACAGGAGGCTACAATGAGCAGTTCTTC
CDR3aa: CASSPGTGGYNEQFF

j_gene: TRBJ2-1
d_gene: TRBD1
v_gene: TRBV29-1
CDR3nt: TGCAGCGCCCTGGGGGAGACAGGGGGATCTGAGCAGTTCTTC
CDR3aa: CSALGETGGSEQFF

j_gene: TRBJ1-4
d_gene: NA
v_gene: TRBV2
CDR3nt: TGTGCCAGCACCCCAGAAGACCGAGGTGAAAAACTGTTTTTT
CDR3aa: CASTPEDRGEKLFF

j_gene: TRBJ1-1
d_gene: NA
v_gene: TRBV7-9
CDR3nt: TGTGCCAGCAGCTGGGGGGGAAGGATCACTGAAGCTTTCTTT
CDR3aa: CASSWGGRITEAFF

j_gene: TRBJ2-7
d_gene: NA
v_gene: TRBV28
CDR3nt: TGTGCCAGCACACCCCTGGCGGGGCCACACCCCGGCGAGCAGTACTTC
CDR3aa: CASTPLAGPHPGEQYF

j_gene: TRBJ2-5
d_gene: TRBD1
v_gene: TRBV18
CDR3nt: TGTGCCAGCACGGACGACAGGGTGGAGACCCAGTACTTC
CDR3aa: CASTDDRVETQYF